This TCR beta chain was captured in a study of graft-versus-host responses after intestinal transplantation. As for the study in general: Tacrolimus and steroids were given for 3 to 4 years to all recipients after anti-thymocyte globulin induction.

Broader study findings: Analysis identified GvH clones in recipient marrow, with some appearing first in ileum or blood. In patients with graft-donor T cell macrochimerism, allograft graft-versus-host to host-versus-graft clonal ratios were high.

Repertoires were generated with immunoSEQ multiplex PCR, while TCRdb's copy carries only in-frame clones and drops some. Of about 110,000 clones detected, over 85% appear once; the ten largest clones hold roughly 0.5%. The CDR3 totals 12 residues. Germline V CDR1 and CDR2: SGHDT, YYEEEE. V gave up 7 bases and J gave up 6 bases, with 14 bases separating them. Regarding this clone: Its target is not known.

Sequences were derived from unstimulated CD8+ T cells sorted from spleen or lymph node cells, sampled before intestinal transplant. The sequence came from a human donor who received an intestinal transplant. The chain links TRBV5-6 to TRBJ2-7, with D hard to call. The CDR3: CASSRVAGEQYF. In DNA form, the CDR3 reads TGTGCCAGCTCCCGCGTCGCCGGCGAGCAGTACTTC.